This T cell receptor (beta chain) was profiled in a study of blood T cell repertoires in COVID-19. Study in general: PBMCs, B-cell-depleted T cells, or T cells provided the cDNA or gDNA that made up the material.

The CDR3 runs to 16 residues. Unmatched junction bases numbered 9, after V lost 3 bases and J lost 3 bases. Germline CDR1 is SEHNR and CDR2 is FQNEAQ (reference sequence). This clone was picked up one time. How the authors handled the data: The assay estimated nucleated cells by amplifying reference gene primers. Assay: immunoSEQ multiplex PCR; the TCRdb copy retains only in-frame clones and omits some. V and J calls and clone size are those listed in that table; D and trimming were worked out from the DNA. Altogether around 370,000 clones are present, around 90% being singletons, with the ten largest covering 6.5% to 8%.

Sequencing was carried out using peripheral blood. This chain connects TRBV7-9 to TRBJ2-5, with 8 bases matching TRBD1. This TCR was recovered from a man between 18 and 29 years old with active or convalescent COVID-19. The CDR3 spells CASSFTGTGGKETQYF. CDR3 sequence (DNA): TGTGCCAGCAGCTTTACCGGGACAGGAGGTAAAGAGACCCAGTACTTC.